This T cell receptor beta chain was identified in a study of control samples from healthy donors and cancer patients. The method was immunoSEQ multiplex PCR; TCRdb's version includes in-frame clones alone and lacks a portion of them. Here the sample spans about 80,000 clones, around 83% being singletons. This CDR3 has 16 amino acids. The germline gives CDR1 SGHVS, CDR2 FNYEAQ. Trimming removed 3 bases from V and 5 bases from J; junction bases left unmatched: 9. This clonotype was obtained from a man aged 60-69 years with head and neck cancer. The chain uses TRBV7-6 and TRBJ1-2, with 10 bases that match TRBD1. Sequenced sample: PBMCs. In nucleotides, the CDR3 is TGTGCCAGCAGCTTGACAGGGGGCGCGGTTTCGTATGGCTACACCTTC. This codes for CASSLTGGAVSYGYTF.